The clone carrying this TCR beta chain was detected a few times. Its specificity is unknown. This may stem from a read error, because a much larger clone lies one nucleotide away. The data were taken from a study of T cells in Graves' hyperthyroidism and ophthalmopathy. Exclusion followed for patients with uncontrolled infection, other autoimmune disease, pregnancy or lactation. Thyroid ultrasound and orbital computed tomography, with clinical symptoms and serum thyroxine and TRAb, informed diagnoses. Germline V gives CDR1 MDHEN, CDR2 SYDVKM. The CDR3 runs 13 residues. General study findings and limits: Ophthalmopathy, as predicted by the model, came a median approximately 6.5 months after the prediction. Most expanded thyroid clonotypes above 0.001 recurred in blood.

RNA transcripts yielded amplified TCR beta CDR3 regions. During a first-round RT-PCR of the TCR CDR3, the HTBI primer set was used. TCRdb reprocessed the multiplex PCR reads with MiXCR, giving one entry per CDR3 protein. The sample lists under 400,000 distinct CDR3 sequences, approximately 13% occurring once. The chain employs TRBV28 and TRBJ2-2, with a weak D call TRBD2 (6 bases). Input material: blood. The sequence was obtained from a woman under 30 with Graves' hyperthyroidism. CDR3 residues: CASATSNTGGLFF. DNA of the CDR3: TGTGCCAGCGCAACATCGAACACCGGGGGGCTGTTTTTT.